What follows are 21 T cell receptor beta chains derived from one specimen sequenced in a study of cytomegalovirus exposure and HLA in healthy donors. The PCR was carried out with 60 Vbeta primers and 13 Jbeta primers. Assay: immunoSEQ multiplex PCR; the TCRdb copy retains only in-frame clones and omits some. Here the sample spans 110,000 to 150,000 clones, more than 60% being singletons. Input material: PBMCs. These TCRs come from a female donor in good health and CMV-seronegative.

The rearrangement links TRBV10-2 to TRBJ2-5, with D perhaps TRBD1 (6 bases). The CDR3 has 11 residues. V was pared by 7 bases and J by 9 bases, with 12 bases between. Germline V gene sequence: CDR1 WSHSY, CDR2 SAAADI. The CDR3 DNA reads as TGCGCCAGCACAAACGGACAGTCCCAGTACTTC. Translating gives CASTNGQSQYF.

The V call is TRBV7-9, the J call TRBJ1-2; D not resolved. V lost 8 bases to trimming and J lost 4 bases, with 14 bases between them. The CDR3 totals 13 residues. Germline assignment: CDR1 SEHNR and CDR2 FQNEAQ (reference sequence). The CDR3 DNA follows: TGTGCCAGCCCACCACCGGAGTCCTATGGCTACACCTTC. Protein product: CASPPPESYGYTF.

In nucleotides, the CDR3 is TGTGCCATCAGTGAGACGAACCCTGGACAGGGGAACTATGGCTACACCTTC. Amino acid sequence: CAISETNPGQGNYGYTF. The genes are TRBV10-3 and TRBJ1-2; 9 nucleotides agree with TRBD1. CDR1 and CDR2 (germline): ENHRY, SYGVKD. CDR3 size: 17 residues. The V segment lost 2 bases and the J segment 2 bases; nucleotides outside the gene matches: 9.

The V call is TRBV10-3, the J call TRBJ1-1, with D unresolved. V gave up 0 bases and J gave up 7 bases, with 9 bases separating them. The CDR3 has 13 residues. The germline V gene encodes CDR1 ENHRY and CDR2 SYGVKD. The CDR3: CAISESHLREAFF. CDR3 nucleotide sequence: TGTGCCATCAGTGAGTCACACCTTCGTGAAGCTTTCTTT.

The V call is TRBV15, the J call TRBJ2-1; TRBD2 aligns across 8 bases. Trimming removed 0 bases from V and 7 bases from J; junction bases left unmatched: 8. The length of the CDR3 is 16 residues. Germline CDR1 reads LNHNV; CDR2 reads YYDKDF (reference sequence). This CDR3 reads CATSRDVGLGRNEQFF. In DNA form, the CDR3 reads TGTGCCACCAGCAGAGATGTGGGACTAGGGAGGAATGAGCAGTTCTTC.

The DNA of the CDR3 is TGTGCCGGATCAGTGTACGGGACGAACACCGGGGAGCTGTTTTTT. Translating it yields CAGSVYGTNTGELFF. V gene TRBV7-2 combines with J gene TRBJ2-2; a possible D gene is TRBD2 (5 bases). The CDR3 length is 15 residues. Germline V gives CDR1 SGHTA, CDR2 FQGNSA. Between the trimmed V and J ends, which lost 11 bases and 0 bases, there was a span of 16 bases. The whole variable domain, filled in from reference TRBV7-2 and TRBJ2-2, reads GAGVSQSPSNKVTEKGKDVELRCDPISGHTALYWYRQSLGQGLEFLIYFQGNSAPDKSGLPSDRFSAERTGGSVSTLTIQRTQQEDSAVYLCAGSVYGTNTGELFFGEGSRLTVL.

The chain joins TRBV4-1 to TRBJ2-7; the D is unclear. V was shortened by 1 base and J by 5 bases, with 6 bases between the two germline ends. Germline V lookup: CDR1 MGHRA, CDR2 YSYEKL. This CDR3 is built from 12 residues. The CDR3 DNA reads TGCGCCAGCAGCCAAGGGTCGGACGAGCAGTACTTC. This gives the protein CASSQGSDEQYF.

V is TRBV2 and J is TRBJ2-5; 8 positions agree with TRBD1. The CDR3 spans 15 residues. CDR1 is SNHLY, CDR2 FYNNEI, per germline. V was pared by 5 bases and J by 1 base, with 6 bases of the junction left unmatched. The CDR3 DNA follows: TGTGCCAGCAGTCTACAGGGGGGATTCCAAGAGACCCAGTACTTC. This codes for CASSLQGGFQETQYF.

The rearrangement uses TRBV6-1 and TRBJ2-7; possible D gene TRBD2, 5 bases. Between the trimmed V and J ends, which lost 8 bases and 4 bases, there was a span of 21 bases. The CDR3 contains 15 residues. Per the germline V gene, CDR1 is MNHNS and CDR2 is SASEGT. As DNA, the CDR3 is TGTGCCAGCCGTAAAACGGGATTGGGAGCTTACGAGCAGTACTTC. This codes for CASRKTGLGAYEQYF.

The chain combines TRBV7-2 with TRBJ1-1, with unresolved D. The V gene lost 2 bases and the J gene lost 3 bases, with 7 bases spanning the gap. Germline CDR1 and CDR2: SGHTA and FQGNSA. The CDR3 contains 13 residues. The CDR3 region has the DNA TGTGCCAGCAGCTTACAGAGGGACACTGAAGCTTTCTTT. Translating it yields CASSLQRDTEAFF.

The rearrangement uses TRBV20-1 and TRBJ2-1; no clear D gene. Trimming removed 1 base at V and 7 bases at J, with 5 bases between. The germline CDR1 and CDR2 sequences are DFQATT and SNEGSKA (reference sequence). The CDR3 is made up of 11 amino acids. The CDR3 loop is CSARVGNEQFF. DNA of the CDR3: TGCAGTGCTAGAGTCGGGAATGAGCAGTTCTTC.

The V call is TRBV18, the J call TRBJ2-2; 14 bases agree with TRBD2. Germline loops: CDR1 KGHSH, CDR2 LQKENI. V shed 4 bases and J 7 bases; nucleotides not matched to a gene: 8. The CDR3 spans 17 residues. CDR3 DNA: TGTGCCAGCTCACACAGACTAGCGGGGGGGCGGAGCGGGGAGCTGTTTTTT. Translated, it gives CASSHRLAGGRSGELFF.

This chain links TRBV27 with TRBJ1-4; tentatively, D is TRBD1 (6 bases). V was trimmed by 2 bases and J by 6 bases, leaving 13 bases between them. Germline V gives CDR1 MNHEY, CDR2 SMNVEV (reference sequence). The CDR3 sequence is 15 residues long. CDR3 protein: CASSLDRTWDEKLFF. As DNA, the CDR3 is TGTGCCAGCAGTTTAGACAGGACATGGGATGAAAAACTGTTTTTT.

The chain joins TRBV25-1 to TRBJ2-7, with D perhaps matching TRBD1 (6 bases). The germline V and J ends were trimmed by 4 bases and 3 bases, with 7 bases remaining between them. This CDR3 is built from 12 residues. Germline lookup yields CDR1 MGHDK and CDR2 SYGVNS. The CDR3 region has the DNA TGTGCCAGCAGTGTAGGGGGCTACGAGCAGTACTTC. Translating gives CASSVGGYEQYF.

This chain connects TRBV28 to TRBJ2-7, with a weak D call TRBD1 (6 bases). Germline V CDR1 and CDR2: MDHEN, SYDVKM. The germline V and J ends were trimmed by 6 bases and 1 base, with 19 bases remaining between them. The CDR3 runs to 16 residues. In DNA, the CDR3 is TGTGCCAGCAGATCGTTGGGACACGGGATTTCCTACGAGCAGTACTTC. It is translated as CASRSLGHGISYEQYF.

As to this clone: One end of the junction does not line up with germline, which may come from a read error. The chain is built from TRBV28 and TRBJ2-7; 8 bases map to TRBD2. Germline CDR1 reads MDHEN; CDR2 reads SYDVKM. The length of the CDR3 is 15 residues. The CDR3 loop is CASSTGLGLFYGQYF. CDR3 bases: TGTGCCAGCAGCACGGGACTAGGATTATTCTACGGGCAGTACTTC.

CDR3 sequence reads: CASSIGTSGGNEQFF. DNA for the CDR3: TGTGCCAGCAGCATTGGGACTAGCGGGGGGAATGAGCAGTTCTTC. The genes are TRBV5-6 and TRBJ2-1; TRBD2 aligns across 15 bases. This CDR3 comprises 15 residues. Trimming at V came to 4 bases and at J to 7 bases, leaving 3 bases not matched to a gene. Germline CDR1 reads SGHDT; CDR2 reads YYEEEE. Full variable domain (missing parts from reference TRBV5-6 and TRBJ2-1): DAGVTQSPTHLIKTRGQQVTLRCSPKSGHDTVSWYQQALGQGPQFIFQYYEEEERQRGNFPDRFSGHQFPNYSSELNVNALLLGDSALYLCASSIGTSGGNEQFFGPGTRLTVL.

DNA of the CDR3: TGTGCCAGCAGCTTGCTGTCCGGGGAGGATATTTACGAGCAGTACTTC. It encodes CASSLLSGEDIYEQYF. The chain uses TRBV5-5 and TRBJ2-7; possible D gene TRBD2, 6 bases. CDR1 SGHKS and CDR2 YYEKEE come from the germline V gene (reference sequence). V dropped 1 base and J dropped 4 bases, with 18 bases sitting between them. This CDR3 region has 16 residues.

The chain combines TRBV15 with TRBJ2-7, with D uncertain. V lost 6 bases and J 1 base, leaving 13 bases between the germline ends. Germline CDR1 is LNHNV and CDR2 is YYDKDF (reference sequence). CDR3 size: 14 residues. The chain's CDR3 is CATRLEATSYEQYF. The CDR3 coding sequence is TGTGCCACCAGATTGGAAGCGACTTCCTACGAGCAGTACTTC.

The genes are TRBV5-1 and TRBJ2-3; TRBD1 agrees at 8 bases. CDR1 is SGHRS, CDR2 YFSETQ, per germline. The CDR3 contains 15 residues. V lost 2 bases to trimming and J lost 2 bases; unmatched junction nucleotides: 4. CDR3 sequence reads: CASSFDRGPTDTQYF. For the CDR3, the DNA is TGCGCCAGCAGCTTCGACAGGGGCCCCACAGATACGCAGTATTTT. Looking up the rest from reference TRBV5-1 and TRBJ2-3 gives the full variable domain: KAGVTQTPRYLIKTRGQQVTLSCSPISGHRSVSWYQQTPGQGLQFLFEYFSETQRNKGNFPGRFSGRQFSNSRSEMNVSTLELGDSALYLCASSFDRGPTDTQYFGPGTRLTVL.

CDR3 sequence: CASSMERRDQPQHF. CDR3 DNA sequence: TGTGCCAGTAGTATGGAGAGGAGGGATCAGCCCCAGCATTTT. V and J are TRBV19 and TRBJ1-5; D uncertain. V lost 3 bases, J lost 5 bases, and 11 bases lay in between. Germline lookup yields CDR1 LNHDA and CDR2 SQIVND (reference sequence). This CDR3 spans 14 amino acids.